The entry below describes one T cell receptor beta chain. What it binds is unknown. At one end, the junction sequence differs from germline, possibly due to a read error. Use of 60 Vbeta and 13 Jbeta primers characterized the PCR. This table comes from immunoSEQ multiplex PCR, and its TCRdb copy is limited to in-frame clones, with some not included. The table shows around 150,000 clones, with just over 75% occurring only once. The sample is drawn from a study of cytomegalovirus exposure and HLA in healthy donors. Germline lookup yields CDR1 SSHAT and CDR2 FNYEAQ (reference sequence). CDR3 size: 17 residues. Study-wide results and caveats: An analysis done earlier found most TCR beta V segments productive about 87% or about 30% of the time. Cytomegalovirus association was listed for 164 TCR beta chains.

This rearrangement joins TRBV7-7 to TRBJ2-3; 10 bases map to TRBD2. The clonotype originates from a woman aged 40 to 50 in good health and CMV-seronegative. The sequenced sample was PBMCs. The DNA for the CDR3 is TGTGCTAGCAGCCCCCTCCTACTAGCGGGATCCACAGATACGCAGTATTTT. Residues: CASSPLLLAGSTDTQYF.